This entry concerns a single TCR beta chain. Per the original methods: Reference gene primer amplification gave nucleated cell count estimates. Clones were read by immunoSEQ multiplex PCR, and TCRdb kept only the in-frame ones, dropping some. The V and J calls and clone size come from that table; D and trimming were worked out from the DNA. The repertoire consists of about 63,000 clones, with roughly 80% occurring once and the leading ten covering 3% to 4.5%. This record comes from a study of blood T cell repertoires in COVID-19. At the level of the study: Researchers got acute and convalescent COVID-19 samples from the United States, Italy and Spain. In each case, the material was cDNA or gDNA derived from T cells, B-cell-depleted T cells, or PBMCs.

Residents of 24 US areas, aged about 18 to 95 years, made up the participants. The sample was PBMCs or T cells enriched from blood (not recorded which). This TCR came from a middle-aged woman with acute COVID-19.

The CDR3: CASSSLVGEATGELFF. CDR3 DNA sequence: TGTGCCAGCAGCTCCCTAGTGGGAGAGGCCACCGGGGAGCTGTTTTTT. The chain links TRBV7-3 to TRBJ2-2; possible D gene TRBD2, 5 bases. Between the trimmed V and J ends, which lost 4 bases and 4 bases, there was a span of 16 bases. The CDR3 has 16 amino acids. Germline V gene data show CDR1 as SGHTA and CDR2 as FQGTGA.